The sample holds many counts of the clone carrying this T cell receptor beta chain. What it binds is not known. These data are taken from a study of Ad26.COV2.S vaccination and SARS-CoV-2 variants. Study as a whole: Within the COV1001 Ad26.COV2.S trial arm, the donor was enrolled.

Treatment noted: some 20 received Ad26.COV2.S at low or high dose, single or two shots; a few received placebo; per-sample allocation not given. Samples analyzed were those drawn on day 63 after the first vaccine or placebo injection. General study results and limits: The breadth of spike-specific CD8+ and CD4+ T cell responses after vaccination was reportedly substantial.

Assay: immunoSEQ multiplex PCR; the TCRdb copy retains only in-frame clones and omits some. Among around 450,000 clones listed, roughly 90% were seen once. The receptor was derived from a person between 18 and 60 years old who received the Ad26.COV2.S COVID-19 vaccine or a placebo. Sample: peripheral blood, taken in a trial of Ad26.COV2.S vaccine versus placebo.

In DNA, the CDR3 is TGTGCCAGCAGTTCAACAGGGGATGAGCAGTTCTTC. It encodes CASSSTGDEQFF. The J gene is TRBJ2-1, the V gene TRBV6-2 or TRBV6-3; the match to TRBD1 covers 7 bases. V shed 4 bases, J shed 8 bases, and the junction held 2 bases outside the gene matches. The CDR3 sequence is 12 residues long. Germline-derived CDR1 and CDR2 are MNHEY and SVGEGT.